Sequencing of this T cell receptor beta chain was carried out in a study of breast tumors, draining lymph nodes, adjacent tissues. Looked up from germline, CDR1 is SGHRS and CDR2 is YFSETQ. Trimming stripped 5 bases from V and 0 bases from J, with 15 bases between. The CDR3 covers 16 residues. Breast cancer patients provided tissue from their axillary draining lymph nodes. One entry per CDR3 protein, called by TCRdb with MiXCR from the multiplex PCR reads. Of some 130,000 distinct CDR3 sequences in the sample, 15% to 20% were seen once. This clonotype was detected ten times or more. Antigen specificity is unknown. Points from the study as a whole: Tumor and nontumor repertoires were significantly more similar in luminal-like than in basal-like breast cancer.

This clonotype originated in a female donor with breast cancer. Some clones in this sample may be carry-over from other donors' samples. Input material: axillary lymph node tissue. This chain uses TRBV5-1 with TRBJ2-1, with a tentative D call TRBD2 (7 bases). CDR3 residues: CASSGGGGFSYNEQFF. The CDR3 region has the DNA TGCGCCAGCAGTGGGGGCGGGGGTTTCTCCTACAATGAGCAGTTCTTC.